The 25 T cell receptor beta chains below come from one sample, sequenced in a study of cytomegalovirus exposure and HLA in healthy donors (TCRdb year 2017). The library was made by the immunoSEQ multiplex PCR assay. For the multiplex PCR, a mixture combining 60 forward primers for TCR Vbeta segments and 13 reverse primers for TCR Jbeta segments was used. TCRdb carries this immuneACCESS record with in-frame sequences only. Its versions omit some clonotypes, under half of them owing to an unresolved V gene in the studies checked, with the rest unexplained. The sample table holds more than 85,000 clones, of which roughly an eighth were seen once. The biggest ten clones account for about a sixth of the sample. Sequences were obtained from PBMCs. The receptor set was obtained from a man in his forties or fifties in good health and CMV-seropositive.

This clone has only a few counts. The V gene is TRBV6-5, the J gene TRBJ2-4; D perhaps matches TRBD1 (5 bases). Germline CDR1 and CDR2: MNHEY and SVGAGI. V was shortened by 4 bases and J by 7 bases, with 11 bases between the two germline ends. This CDR3 spans 13 amino acids. The CDR3 nucleotides are TGTGCCAGCAGTTGGCAGGGTGGCAACATTCAGTACTTC. Encoded protein: CASSWQGGNIQYF.

This clone was seen a handful of times. The chain recombines TRBV7-9 with TRBJ1-1, with a weak D call TRBD1 (5 bases). Trimming shortened V by 3 bases and J by 1 base, and 9 bases separated the two germline ends. Germline-derived CDR1 and CDR2 are SEHNR and FQNEAQ (reference sequence). The CDR3 totals 14 residues. The DNA for the CDR3 is TGTGCCAGCAGCTTGACAGCGAAGAACACTGAAGCTTTCTTT. Translation: CASSLTAKNTEAFF.

Only a few counts were recorded for this clone. The chain links TRBV19 to TRBJ1-5, with 7 bases matching TRBD1. Unmatched junction bases numbered 5, after V lost 3 bases and J lost 3 bases. Germline V gene sequence: CDR1 LNHDA, CDR2 SQIVND (reference sequence). CDR3 length: 15 residues. CDR3: CASSMTGQINQPQHF. Here the CDR3 DNA reads TGTGCCAGTAGTATGACAGGGCAGATCAATCAGCCCCAGCATTTT.

This clone appeared a few times. The genes are TRBV13 and TRBJ1-1, with unresolved D. V was trimmed by 0 bases and J by 0 bases, leaving 8 bases between them. The CDR3 has 15 amino acids. Per germline, CDR1 PRHDT and CDR2 FYEKMQ (reference sequence). CDR3 in amino acids: CASSLGATMNTEAFF. DNA of the CDR3: TGTGCCAGCAGCTTAGGAGCTACGATGAACACTGAAGCTTTCTTT. Complete variable domain (other parts from reference TRBV13 and TRBJ1-1): AAGVIQSPRHLIKEKRETATLKCYPIPRHDTVYWYQQGPGQDPQFLISFYEKMQSDKGSIPDRFSAQQFSDYHSELNMSSLELGDSALYFCASSLGATMNTEAFFGQGTRLTVV.

This clone has a handful of counts. The junction shows a germline mismatch at one end, possibly a read error. Distinct nucleotide sequences in the sample also encode this CDR3. This rearrangement joins TRBV7-9 to TRBJ1-1; D might be TRBD1 (6 bases). The CDR3 is 14 residues long. The germline gives CDR1 SEHNR, CDR2 FQNEAQ (reference sequence). This CDR3 is CASSLAQGNTEAFF. CDR3 coding DNA: TGTGCTAGCAGCTTAGCACAGGGGAACACTGAAGCTTTCTTT.

There are a few counts of this clone. V is TRBV7-8 and J is TRBJ2-3, with 14 nucleotides matching TRBD2. Germline lookup yields CDR1 SGHVS and CDR2 FQNEAQ. J was trimmed by 1 base and V by 3 bases; bases with no gene match: 15. The CDR3 length is 21 residues. CDR3 sequence: CASSFRRKTSGRVRGTDTQYF. CDR3 DNA sequence: TGTGCCAGCAGCTTTCGCCGAAAGACTAGCGGGAGGGTGAGGGGCACAGATACGCAGTATTTT.

This clone was seen a few times. The same CDR3 is also encoded by other DNA sequences in this sample. The CDR3 region is CASSVAGGSYNEQFF. The CDR3 DNA follows: TGTGCCAGCAGCGTGGCGGGAGGGTCCTACAATGAGCAGTTCTTC. This sequence joins TRBV9 and TRBJ2-1, with TRBD2 identical over 9 bases. With 2 bases clipped from V and 1 base from J, the junction kept 1 base outside the gene matches. CDR3 size: 15 residues. Germline V lookup: CDR1 SGDLS, CDR2 YYNGEE.

The V call is TRBV28, the J call TRBJ2-7; D call uncertain. CDR1 is MDHEN and CDR2 is SYDVKM in the germline V gene. V was pared by 2 bases and J by 0 bases, with 11 bases between. This CDR3 contains 15 residues. The CDR3 nucleotides read TGTGCCAGCAGTTTAAGCGCCACGAGCTCCTACGAGCAGTACTTC. Amino acids: CASSLSATSSYEQYF.

V is TRBV11-2 and J is TRBJ2-4; D remains ambiguous. The germline V gene has CDR1 SGHAT and CDR2 FQNNGV. The CDR3 totals 14 residues. V lost 1 base to trimming and J lost 6 bases, with 10 bases between them. DNA for the CDR3: TGTGCCAGCAGCTTAGGGAGTTGGCTAAACATTCAGTACTTC. It translates to CASSLGSWLNIQYF.

The table lists this clone with a few counts. The chain recombines TRBV28 with TRBJ2-7, with 7 bases identical to TRBD2. This CDR3 spans 15 amino acids. J gave up 2 bases and V 6 bases, and 10 bases lay outside the gene matches. Germline CDR1 reads MDHEN; CDR2 reads SYDVKM. The chain's CDR3 is CASSPPLADPYEQYF. CDR3 DNA: TGTGCCAGCAGCCCCCCCCTAGCGGATCCCTACGAGCAGTACTTC.

V and J are TRBV5-6 and TRBJ2-5; 7 bases map to TRBD1. The junction had 9 bases not matched to a gene; V was cut back by 5 bases and J by 5 bases. Germline values: CDR1 SGHDT, CDR2 YYEEEE. This CDR3 has 14 amino acids. In DNA form, the CDR3 reads TGTGCCAGCAGTACTAACAGGGGTGGCGAGACCCAGTACTTC. The encoded protein is CASSTNRGGETQYF.

The rearrangement joins TRBV2 to TRBJ2-1, with a weak D call TRBD1 (6 bases). Germline values: CDR1 SNHLY, CDR2 FYNNEI. CDR3 size: 15 residues. V was pared by 6 bases and J by 4 bases, with 16 bases between. CDR3 nucleotides: TGTGCCAGCAGCGGACAGATAGCCCCATACAATGAGCAGTTCTTC. Residues: CASSGQIAPYNEQFF.

This clone appeared a few times. This chain joins TRBV5-1 and TRBJ2-3, with TRBD2 matching over 10 bases. The V segment lost 4 bases and the J segment 5 bases; nucleotides outside the gene matches: 10. This CDR3 has 16 amino acids. Germline CDR1 and CDR2: SGHRS and YFSETQ. Here the CDR3 DNA reads TGCGCCAGCAGCGGACGACTAGCGGGCCGTCGAGATACGCAGTATTTT. Translated, it gives CASSGRLAGRRDTQYF. The full variable domain, completed using reference TRBV5-1 and TRBJ2-3, is KAGVTQTPRYLIKTRGQQVTLSCSPISGHRSVSWYQQTPGQGLQFLFEYFSETQRNKGNFPGRFSGRQFSNSRSEMNVSTLELGDSALYLCASSGRLAGRRDTQYFGPGTRLTVL.

This chain connects TRBV9 to TRBJ2-3; TRBD1 aligns across 7 bases. The CDR3 runs to 15 residues. V lost 6 bases to trimming and J lost 1 base; unmatched junction nucleotides: 8. Germline V CDR1 and CDR2: SGDLS, YYNGEE. CDR3 sequence reads: CASMRTGRGTDTQYF. In DNA form, the CDR3 reads TGTGCCAGCATGCGGACAGGAAGGGGCACAGATACGCAGTATTTT.

This sequence joins TRBV27 and TRBJ1-2; 7 bases are shared with TRBD1. There are 14 residues in the CDR3. Germline V gene lookup returns CDR1 MNHEY and CDR2 SMNVEV (reference sequence). V lost 5 bases, J lost 9 bases, and 12 bases stayed unmatched. CDR3 nucleotide sequence: TGTGCCAGCAGTGCATGGACAGGTGGGCGTCGCTACACCTTC. Protein sequence: CASSAWTGGRRYTF.

There are a few counts of this clone. Other DNA sequences in the same sample also yield this CDR3. V usage is TRBV6-1 and J usage is TRBJ1-2, with D unresolved. Trimming cost V 1 base and J 4 bases, with 10 bases left between them. This CDR3 contains 14 residues. Germline CDR1 and CDR2: MNHNS and SASEGT. Written as DNA, the CDR3 is TGTGCCAGCAGTGAAGGTATGCGACTCTATGGCTACACCTTC. Encoded protein: CASSEGMRLYGYTF.

This clone was seen a handful of times. The chain couples TRBV5-4 to TRBJ2-3; the D gene is possibly TRBD2 (6 bases). Trimming cost V 4 bases and J 1 base, with 10 bases left between them. Germline V CDR1 and CDR2: SGHNT, YYREEE (reference sequence). This CDR3 has 14 residues. CDR3 in amino acids: CASSRGGGTDTQYF. The CDR3 DNA reads TGTGCCAGCAGCCGAGGAGGGGGCACAGATACGCAGTATTTT. Drawing the rest from reference TRBV5-4 and TRBJ2-3, the complete variable domain is ETGVTQSPTHLIKTRGQQVTLRCSSQSGHNTVSWYQQALGQGPQFIFQYYREEENGRGNFPPRFSGLQFPNYSSELNVNALELDDSALYLCASSRGGGTDTQYFGPGTRLTVL.

This chain connects TRBV7-9 to TRBJ2-1, with 8 nucleotides matching TRBD2. Germline values: CDR1 SEHNR, CDR2 FQNEAQ (reference sequence). With 3 bases clipped from V and 9 bases from J, the junction kept 13 bases outside the gene matches. This CDR3 is built from 16 residues. The CDR3 nucleotides are TGTGCCAGCAGCTTTGGACTAGCCCGAACATGGGGTGAGCAGTTCTTC. Residues: CASSFGLARTWGEQFF.

The chain couples TRBV27 to TRBJ2-2, with D tentatively TRBD1 (6 bases). Germline CDR1 reads MNHEY; CDR2 reads SMNVEV (reference sequence). CDR3 length: 15 residues. The ends were cut back, 3 bases at V and 6 bases at J, with 14 bases in the middle. The CDR3 reads CASSLGAGVAGELFF. CDR3 sequence (DNA): TGTGCCAGCAGTTTGGGTGCAGGGGTGGCCGGGGAGCTGTTTTTT.

The chain carries TRBV2 and TRBJ1-3, with no clear D. Trimming shortened V by 9 bases and J by 4 bases, and 4 bases separated the two germline ends. Germline CDR1 SNHLY, CDR2 FYNNEI. This CDR3 contains 10 residues. DNA of the CDR3: TGTGCCAGTACAGGAAACACCATATATTTT. Its protein is CASTGNTIYF.

The rearrangement uses TRBV6-1 and TRBJ1-4, with TRBD1 identical over 9 bases. The CDR3 runs 15 residues. Germline assignment: CDR1 MNHNS and CDR2 SASEGT. The V segment lost 5 bases and the J segment 8 bases; nucleotides outside the gene matches: 9. The CDR3 sequence is CASSFLTGGIEKLFF. In DNA, the CDR3 is TGTGCCAGCAGTTTTCTGACAGGGGGGATAGAAAAACTGTTTTTT.

This clone was seen a few times. The genes are TRBV6-5 and TRBJ1-1; 10 positions agree with TRBD1. The germline V gene encodes CDR1 MNHEY and CDR2 SVGAGI. V was pared by 0 bases and J by 6 bases, with 1 base of the junction left unmatched. The CDR3 extends over 14 amino acids. The CDR3 DNA sequence: TGTGCCAGCAGTTACTCGACAGGGGGCCCTGAAGCTTTCTTT. It specifies CASSYSTGGPEAFF.

This chain uses TRBV7-6 with TRBJ2-5, with 13 nucleotides matching TRBD2. CDR1 and CDR2 (germline): SGHVS, FNYEAQ. V gave up 6 bases and J gave up 10 bases; unmatched junction bases: 8. The CDR3 contains 14 residues. The CDR3 sequence is CASRKGLAGVSQYF. In DNA, the CDR3 is TGTGCCAGCAGGAAAGGACTAGCGGGAGTGAGCCAGTACTTC.

In this sample, this clone turned up a few times. The CDR3 protein is CASSQDRGGRRGDTQYF. The CDR3 DNA sequence: TGCGCCAGCAGCCAAGATAGGGGCGGGAGGCGGGGAGATACGCAGTATTTT. V is TRBV4-3 and J is TRBJ2-3; 8 nucleotides line up with TRBD2. With 0 bases clipped from V and 5 bases from J, the junction kept 10 bases outside the gene matches. CDR1 is LGHNA and CDR2 is YSLEER in the germline V gene. This CDR3 region has 17 residues.

This chain joins TRBV28 and TRBJ1-5, with 10 nucleotides matching TRBD1. After removal of 6 bases from V and 0 bases from J, the junction contained 11 bases not matched to a gene. The germline CDR1 and CDR2 sequences are MDHEN and SYDVKM. The CDR3 is made up of 18 amino acids. The CDR3 DNA sequence: TGTGCCAGCAGCCGGGACAGGGGAGGCGGATATAGCAATCAGCCCCAGCATTTT. This gives the protein CASSRDRGGGYSNQPQHF.